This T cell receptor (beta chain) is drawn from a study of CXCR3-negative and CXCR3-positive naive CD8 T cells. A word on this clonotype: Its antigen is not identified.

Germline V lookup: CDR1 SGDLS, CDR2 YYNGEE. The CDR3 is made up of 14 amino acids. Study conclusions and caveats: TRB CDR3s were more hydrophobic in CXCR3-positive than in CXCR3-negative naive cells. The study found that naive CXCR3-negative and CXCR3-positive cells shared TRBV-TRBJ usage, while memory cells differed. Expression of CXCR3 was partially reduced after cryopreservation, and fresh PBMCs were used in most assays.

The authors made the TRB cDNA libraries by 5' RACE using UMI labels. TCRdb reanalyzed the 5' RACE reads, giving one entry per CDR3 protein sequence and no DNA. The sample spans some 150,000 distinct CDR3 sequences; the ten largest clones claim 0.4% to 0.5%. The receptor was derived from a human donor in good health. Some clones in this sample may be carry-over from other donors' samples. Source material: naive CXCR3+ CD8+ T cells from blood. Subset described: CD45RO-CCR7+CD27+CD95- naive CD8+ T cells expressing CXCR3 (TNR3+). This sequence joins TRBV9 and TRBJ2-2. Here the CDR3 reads CASSVSGTTGELFF.